The next 10 T cell receptor beta chains were all read from a single sample in a study of blood T cell repertoires in COVID-19. Method: immunoSEQ multiplex PCR; TCRdb's copy keeps in-frame clones and lacks some. The data contain 200,000 to 300,000 clones, 70% to 90% of them seen just once; the ten biggest clones take up around 3.3%. Sequencing was done on a sample of peripheral blood. These receptors all come from a man aged 18-30 years with active or convalescent COVID-19.

The rearrangement joins TRBV9 to TRBJ1-2; the D is unclear. The V end was cut by 4 bases, the J end by 0 bases, with 10 bases between. CDR1 is SGDLS, CDR2 YYNGEE, per germline. This CDR3 region has 14 residues. The CDR3 bases are TGTGCCAGCAGCCCCGGGGTATCTAACTATGGCTACACCTTC. As protein: CASSPGVSNYGYTF.

The chain carries TRBV5-1 and TRBJ1-6; weak D call: TRBD1 (6 bases). CDR3 length: 14 amino acids. Germline CDR1 and CDR2: SGHRS and YFSETQ. V was cut by 4 bases and J by 5 bases, with 10 bases left in between. For the CDR3, the DNA is TGCGCCAGCAGCACAGGGTTGGATAATTCACCCCTCCACTTT. Its protein is CASSTGLDNSPLHF.

V usage is TRBV19 and J usage is TRBJ1-6, with D tentatively TRBD1 (5 bases). This CDR3 is 16 amino acids long. Trimming took off 1 base at V and 6 bases at J, with 13 bases between the two ends. Looked up from germline, CDR1 is LNHDA and CDR2 is SQIVND (reference sequence). DNA of the CDR3: TGTGCCAGTAGTATAGCCAGGGAGGGTCGTAATTCACCCCTCCACTTT. Encoded protein: CASSIAREGRNSPLHF.

The V call is TRBV6-2 or TRBV6-3, the J call TRBJ2-3; 7 bases line up with TRBD1. The CDR3 is 19 amino acids. Germline-derived CDR1 and CDR2 are MNHEY and SVGEGT. The junction had 17 bases not matched to a gene; V was cut back by 5 bases and J by 0 bases. The CDR3 DNA sequence: TGTGCCAGCAGTGAGCCCGGGACAGCCTTCCTCTCTAGCACAGATACGCAGTATTTT. Protein sequence: CASSEPGTAFLSSTDTQYF.

This rearrangement joins TRBV25-1 to TRBJ2-5; tentative D call: TRBD1 (6 bases). V was trimmed by 5 bases and J by 4 bases, leaving 11 bases between them. Germline loops: CDR1 MGHDK, CDR2 SYGVNS. The CDR3 sequence is 13 residues long. Here the CDR3 reads CASSRDIRETQYF. The CDR3 DNA reads TGTGCCAGCAGTCGGGACATCAGAGAGACCCAGTACTTC.

V and J are TRBV2 and TRBJ1-5; D gene uncertain. The CDR3 is 14 residues long. Germline CDR1 reads SNHLY; CDR2 reads FYNNEI. V shed 4 bases and J shed 4 bases, with 11 bases lying between them. The CDR3: CASSGVWRNQPQHF. The CDR3 bases are TGTGCCAGCAGTGGGGTGTGGAGAAATCAGCCCCAGCATTTT.

This clone was counted a few times. V gene TRBV5-4 combines with J gene TRBJ1-1; the D gene is possibly TRBD1 (6 bases). V was pared by 0 bases and J by 1 base, with 7 bases between. The CDR3 is 14 amino acids. Germline CDR1 reads SGHNT; CDR2 reads YYREEE (reference sequence). In DNA, the CDR3 is TGTGCCAGCAGCTTGGACAGGGCGAACACTGAAGCTTTCTTT. Amino acids: CASSLDRANTEAFF.

This chain joins TRBV2 and TRBJ2-4, with 10 positions matching TRBD1. CDR1 is SNHLY and CDR2 is FYNNEI in the germline V gene. There are 17 residues in the CDR3. Trimming took 0 bases from V and 5 from J; bases not matched to a gene: 7. This CDR3 reads CASSEAQTGGVQNIQYF. The CDR3, as DNA: TGTGCCAGCAGTGAAGCGCAGACAGGGGGCGTACAAAACATTCAGTACTTC.

This sequence joins TRBV19 and TRBJ2-6, with a possible D match to TRBD1 (5 bases). There are 14 residues in the CDR3. Trimming took 5 bases from V and 2 from J, leaving 7 bases between them. Per germline, CDR1 LNHDA and CDR2 SQIVND (reference sequence). The CDR3 DNA reads as TGTGCCAGTAGTGAACAGGCTGGGGCCAACGTCCTGACTTTC. It codes for CASSEQAGANVLTF.

This clone was picked up a small number of times. The V gene is TRBV5-1, the J gene TRBJ1-2; no clear D gene. Trimming stripped 0 bases from V and 5 bases from J, with 14 bases between. CDR1 and CDR2 (germline): SGHRS, YFSETQ. This CDR3 has 15 residues. CDR3 sequence reads: CASSLAADGGYGYTF. CDR3 nucleotide sequence: TGCGCCAGCAGCTTGGCGGCAGACGGAGGGTATGGCTACACCTTC.